A selection of T cell receptor beta chains follows, all from one sample in a study of shared clonotypes between healthy human individuals. Clones were read by immunoSEQ multiplex PCR, and TCRdb kept only the in-frame ones, dropping some. The sample contains around 1.1 million clones, about 80% of which appear only once. Sequenced material: memory CD4+ T cells from PBMCs. The receptors come from a man in his late teens or twenties in good health. Some clones in this sample may be carry-over from other donors' samples. The CDR3 runs from the conserved cysteine through the conserved F or W. The D gene is left open where the match is weak. Clone size is not always given. Where it is, it says once, few, many or a class for expanded clones.

V gene,J gene,D gene,clone size,CDR3 protein,CDR3 DNA
TRBV27,TRBJ1-4,TRBD1,NA,CASSPHAGTATNEKLFF,TGTGCCAGCAGTCCCCACGCCGGGACAGCAACTAATGAAAAACTGTTTTTT
TRBV5-6,TRBJ1-2,NA,NA,CASSLRLPYGYTF,TGTGCCAGCAGCTTGAGACTGCCCTATGGCTACACCTTC
TRBV11-3,TRBJ2-2,TRBD1,NA,CASSPRQGMTTGELFF,TGTGCCAGCAGCCCCAGACAGGGTATGACAACCGGGGAGCTGTTTTTT
TRBV27,TRBJ1-2,NA,few,CASSLSIGGDGYTF,TGTGCCAGCAGTTTATCGATCGGGGGGGATGGCTACACCTTC
TRBV4-2,TRBJ1-5,NA,few,CASSQDSRQPQHF,TGTGCCAGCAGCCAAGATTCCAGGCAGCCCCAGCATTTT
TRBV27,TRBJ1-5,NA,once,CASSPYSNQPQHF,TGTGCCAGCAGCCCCTATAGCAATCAGCCCCAGCATTTT
TRBV5-1,TRBJ2-1,NA,NA,CASSLLARSYNEQFF,TGCGCCAGCAGCTTGTTAGCGCGCTCCTACAATGAGCAGTTCTTC
TRBV5-1,TRBJ2-5,NA,NA,CASSIGDLETQYF,TGCGCCAGCAGTATAGGGGACTTGGAGACCCAGTACTTC
TRBV4-1,TRBJ1-1,NA,NA,CASSQERRGGSTEAFF,TGCGCCAGCAGCCAAGAAAGACGTGGGGGTAGCACTGAAGCTTTCTTT
TRBV4-1,TRBJ2-5,TRBD2,NA,CASSQGGTSESQETQYF,TGCGCCAGCAGCCAAGGAGGGACTAGCGAATCCCAAGAGACCCAGTACTTC
TRBV27,TRBJ2-3,TRBD1,NA,CASSLFRQGRPDTQYF,TGTGCCAGCAGTTTATTCCGACAGGGGAGACCAGATACGCAGTATTTT
TRBV28,TRBJ1-1,TRBD1,once,CASTTGTTEAFF,TGTGCCAGCACGACAGGGACAACTGAAGCTTTCTTT
TRBV10-1,TRBJ2-7,TRBD2,once,CASNETSGSLYEQYF,TGCGCCAGCAACGAGACTAGCGGGAGTTTATACGAGCAGTACTTC
TRBV30,TRBJ1-5,NA,NA,CAWSVKTRGQPQHF,TGTGCCTGGAGTGTAAAGACACGCGGTCAGCCCCAGCATTTT
TRBV7-9,TRBJ2-7,TRBD1,NA,CASSIGTGEQYF,TGTGCCAGCAGCATCGGGACAGGGGAGCAGTACTTC
TRBV28,TRBJ1-2,NA,NA,CASSPKTHGYTF,TGTGCCAGCAGTCCCAAGACACATGGCTACACCTTC
TRBV5-4,TRBJ1-1,TRBD1,NA,CASSLDGTGGTEAFF,TGTGCCAGCAGCTTGGATGGGACAGGGGGAACTGAAGCTTTCTTT
TRBV11-2,TRBJ2-6,NA,NA,CASSLSSSGANVLTF,TGTGCCAGCAGCTTATCCAGCTCTGGGGCCAACGTCCTGACTTTC
TRBV4-1,TRBJ1-5,NA,few,CASSQVVGKEVDQPQHF,TGCGCCAGCAGCCAAGTGGTTGGGAAGGAGGTGGATCAGCCCCAGCATTTT
TRBV7-3,TRBJ2-7,NA,NA,CASSPTTGEQYF,TGTGCCAGCAGCCCAACGACGGGAGAGCAGTACTTC
TRBV4-1,TRBJ1-1,NA,NA,CASSQDRGKAFF,TGCGCCAGCAGCCAAGATAGGGGGAAAGCTTTCTTT
TRBV19,TRBJ2-1,TRBD1,NA,CASSMGQGRSNEQFF,TGTGCCAGTAGTATGGGACAGGGGAGGAGCAATGAGCAGTTCTTC
TRBV5-1,TRBJ2-1,TRBD2,NA,CASSFGLAGVNEQFF,TGCGCCAGCAGCTTCGGTTTAGCGGGAGTTAATGAGCAGTTCTTC
TRBV6-4,TRBJ1-2,TRBD1,NA,CASSDSRGRGRIF,TGTGCCAGCAGTGACTCCCGGGGCAGGGGGCGCATCTTC
TRBV28,TRBJ2-1,TRBD1,NA,CASSSTGQGAGNEQFF,TGTGCCAGCAGTTCCACGGGACAGGGGGCGGGCAATGAGCAGTTCTTC
TRBV4-1,TRBJ2-6,TRBD2,NA,CASSPQVGGGVLSGANVLTF,TGCGCCAGCAGCCCCCAAGTAGGCGGGGGGGTCCTCTCTGGGGCCAACGTCCTGACTTTC
TRBV7-9,TRBJ2-7,NA,once,CASSFWGVRTGNEQYF,TGTGCCAGCAGCTTCTGGGGAGTCAGGACGGGGAACGAGCAGTACTTC
TRBV21-1,TRBJ2-1,NA,NA,CASTPGTSDNEQFF,TGTGCCAGCACCCCGGGGACTAGTGATAATGAGCAGTTCTTC
TRBV7-9,TRBJ1-2,TRBD1,NA,CASSFDRGSGYTF,TGTGCCAGCAGCTTCGACAGGGGCTCCGGCTACACCTTC
TRBV9,TRBJ1-3,NA,NA,CASSVKGSSSGNTIYF,TGTGCCAGCAGCGTTAAGGGATCTTCCTCTGGAAACACCATATATTTT
TRBV5-1,TRBJ2-1,NA,NA,CASSFQGSSYNEQFF,TGCGCCAGCAGCTTTCAGGGCAGCTCCTACAATGAGCAGTTCTTC
TRBV27,TRBJ2-7,NA,NA,CASSPGWYRSYEQYF,TGTGCCAGCAGCCCTGGATGGTACAGGTCCTACGAGCAGTACTTC
TRBV18,TRBJ1-3,TRBD1,NA,CASSGDRGVDTIYF,TGTGCCAGCTCCGGGGACAGGGGAGTCGACACCATATATTTT
TRBV13,TRBJ2-1,NA,NA,CASKFRVSWAVESSYNEQFF,TGTGCCAGCAAGTTTCGGGTGAGTTGGGCAGTTGAAAGTTCCTACAATGAGCAGTTCTTC
TRBV28,TRBJ1-1,NA,NA,CASSPTAQGEAFF,TGTGCCAGCAGTCCAACGGCGCAGGGTGAAGCTTTCTTT
TRBV19,TRBJ2-5,NA,NA,CASSIKVGETQYF,TGTGCCAGTAGTATTAAGGTGGGCGAGACCCAGTACTTC
TRBV10-3,TRBJ2-1,TRBD2,few,CATHPTSGRVNEQFF,TGTGCCACACATCCGACTAGCGGGAGGGTCAATGAGCAGTTCTTC
TRBV29-1,TRBJ2-7,TRBD2,NA,CSVELAGESSSYEQYF,TGCAGCGTTGAACTAGCGGGAGAGTCAAGCTCCTACGAGCAGTACTTC
TRBV29-1,TRBJ2-1,TRBD2,NA,CSVEGLGRRTSGSPYQFF,TGCAGCGTTGAAGGGCTCGGGCGTCGGACTAGCGGCAGTCCCTATCAGTTCTTC
TRBV4-1,TRBJ1-2,TRBD1,few,CASSRRDREGHGYTF,TGCGCCAGCAGCCGTAGGGACAGGGAGGGTCATGGCTACACCTTC
TRBV7-8,TRBJ2-7,NA,NA,CASSLAGRIRSADF,TGTGCCAGCAGCTTAGCTGGGCGAATTCGGAGCGCAGACTTC
TRBV4-1,TRBJ1-4,TRBD1,few,CASNSRRDRGEKLFF,TGCGCCAGCAATTCTCGGCGGGACAGGGGTGAAAAACTGTTTTTT
TRBV6-1,TRBJ2-3,TRBD1,NA,CASSEPGQGTDTQYF,TGTGCCAGCAGTGAACCCGGACAGGGGACAGATACGCAGTATTTT
TRBV5-1,TRBJ2-5,TRBD2,once,CASGLSSGQETQYF,TGCGCCAGCGGCCTCTCTAGCGGCCAAGAGACCCAGTACTTC
TRBV9,TRBJ1-1,NA,NA,CASSPRQANTEAFF,TGTGCCAGCAGCCCCCGACAGGCGAACACTGAAGCTTTCTTT
TRBV4-2,TRBJ2-2,TRBD2,NA,CASSRTVGLAGEAGELFF,TGTGCCAGCAGCCGTACTGTTGGACTAGCGGGAGAGGCCGGGGAGCTGTTTTTT
TRBV6-5,TRBJ1-1,TRBD1,NA,CASSPPDRGNTEAFF,TGTGCCAGCAGCCCTCCAGACAGGGGGAACACTGAAGCTTTCTTT
TRBV4-2,TRBJ1-2,NA,once,CASSPLPAGYTF,TGTGCCAGCAGTCCCCTGCCGGCGGGCTACACCTTC
TRBV15,TRBJ2-7,TRBD1,NA,CATSRLLGGQAYKQYF,TGTGCCACCAGCAGACTTCTTGGGGGACAGGCCTATAAGCAGTACTTC
TRBV5-6,TRBJ1-2,NA,few,CASSFGLDGYTF,TGTGCCAGCAGCTTCGGGCTAGATGGCTACACCTTC
TRBV7-2,TRBJ1-3,NA,NA,CASSLWGGGNTIYF,TGTGCCAGCAGCTTATGGGGGGGTGGAAACACCATATATTTT
TRBV7-2,TRBJ1-1,NA,NA,CASSLGWQPNTEAFF,TGTGCCAGCAGCTTAGGGTGGCAGCCGAACACTGAAGCTTTCTTT
TRBV7-9,TRBJ2-1,NA,NA,CASSLGTNYNEQFF,TGTGCCAGCAGCTTAGGGACTAACTACAATGAGCAGTTCTTC
TRBV10-1,TRBJ2-1,NA,few,CASSESTLGGYEQFF,TGCGCCAGCAGTGAGTCGACTCTCGGCGGCTACGAGCAGTTCTTC
TRBV15,TRBJ1-2,TRBD1,NA,CATREGQGRHGYTF,TGTGCCACCAGGGAGGGACAGGGGAGGCATGGCTACACCTTC
TRBV6-5,TRBJ2-3,TRBD2,NA,CASRPLGLAGDTQYF,TGTGCCAGCAGGCCCCTCGGACTAGCGGGGGATACGCAGTATTTT
TRBV18,TRBJ1-1,NA,NA,CASSPPSTAGFTEAFF,TGTGCCAGCTCACCACCGAGCACGGCAGGGTTCACTGAAGCTTTCTTT